The 5 T cell receptor beta chains given below trace back to one sample, sequenced in a study of T-cell memory formation after mild COVID-19 (TCRdb year 2021). Receptor amplification or capture employed 5' RACE. The instrument given in TCRdb is Illumina NovaSeq 6000. TCRdb reanalyzed the raw reads on its own, using fastp at Q25 for trimming and MiXCR for clone calling, and kept in-frame beta chains. Every entry covers one CDR3 protein and lists the most common genes and DNA from its rows. This sample holds around 450,000 distinct CDR3 sequences; around 24% were observed only once. The ten largest clonotypes hold 8.8% of the sample. What was sequenced was PBMCs or a T cell subset sorted from them (not recorded which). Source of these receptors: an adult woman who had mild COVID-19 (a few samples of this study predate the infection). The sample titles of this study are shuffled in the database, so cell type and time point are left out; the donor was told from shared clones.

This clonotype was found a few times. The chain carries TRBV7-9 and TRBJ2-7; perhaps TRBD2 as D (6 bases). The CDR3 runs 14 residues. In germline, CDR1 is SEHNR, CDR2 FQNEAQ (reference sequence). Trimming cost V 0 bases and J 2 bases, with 8 bases left between them. Here the CDR3 reads CASSLALAAYEQYF. DNA for the CDR3: TGTGCCAGCAGCTTAGCATTAGCGGCCTACGAGCAGTACTTC.

In this sample, this clonotype turned up a few times. J is TRBJ2-1 and V is TRBV4-1; no clear D gene. The ends were cut back, 2 bases at V and 9 bases at J, with 14 bases in the middle. The germline CDR1 and CDR2 sequences are MGHRA and YSYEKL. The CDR3 sequence is 14 residues long. The CDR3 DNA sequence: TGCGCCAGCAGCCAACTACTCAAGCCGGGTGAGCAGTTCTTC. Protein: CASSQLLKPGEQFF.

This clonotype turned up a few times. The gene calls are TRBV6-2 or TRBV6-3 and TRBJ2-1; weak D call: TRBD2 (5 bases). Germline V gene lookup returns CDR1 MNHEY and CDR2 SVGEGT. The CDR3 has 16 amino acids. The ends were cut back, 5 bases at V and 0 bases at J, with 14 bases in the middle. The CDR3 DNA reads TGTGCCAGCAGTCGCGTAGGACTGAGCTCCTACAATGAGCAGTTCTTC. Its translation is CASSRVGLSSYNEQFF.

This clonotype was seen a handful of times. The rearrangement links TRBV19 to TRBJ2-1; D not certain. Germline V gene sequence: CDR1 LNHDA, CDR2 SQIVND (reference sequence). The CDR3 spans 13 residues. With 3 bases removed from V and 5 bases from J, the gap between germline ends came to 8 bases. In nucleotides, the CDR3 is TGTGCCAGTAGTATTAGGCGAGACAATGAGCAGTTCTTC. This sequence encodes CASSIRRDNEQFF. The full variable domain, in which reference TRBV19 and TRBJ2-1 provide the parts outside the CDR3, is DGGITQSPKYLFRKEGQNVTLSCEQNLNHDAMYWYRQDPGQGLRLIYYSQIVNDFQKGDIAEGYSVSREKKESFPLTVTSAQKNPTAFYLCASSIRRDNEQFFGPGTRLTVL.

J is TRBJ1-5 and V is TRBV4-1; D not resolved. V was pared by 2 bases and J by 6 bases, with 14 bases between. CDR3 size: 15 residues. The V gene's germline CDR1 is MGHRA and CDR2 YSYEKL. The DNA for the CDR3 is TGCGCCAGCAGCCAATCTGAAAGGACGGGTCAGCCCCAGCATTTT. Translation: CASSQSERTGQPQHF.